The 10 T cell receptor beta chains listed next were all sequenced from one sample in a study of T-cell memory formation after mild COVID-19 (dated by TCRdb to the early 2020s). The method was 5' RACE. For sequencing, an Illumina NovaSeq 6000 was employed. TCRdb ran its own pipeline on the public reads, namely fastp trimming at Q25 and MiXCR clone calling, and kept in-frame beta chains. Merged by CDR3 protein, the rows form single entries marked with the most common genes and DNA. The sample has about half a million distinct CDR3 sequences on record, 15% to 20% of them singletons. In total, the top ten clones hold 9% to 15% of the sample. The sequencing input was PBMCs or a T cell subset sorted from them (not recorded which). The receptors come from an adult woman who had mild COVID-19 (a few samples of this study predate the infection). The sample titles of this study are shuffled in the database, so cell type and time point are left out; the donor was told from shared clones.

The chain uses TRBV5-1 and TRBJ2-1; 8 nucleotides align to TRBD1. The CDR3 has 15 residues. CDR1 SGHRS and CDR2 YFSETQ come from the germline V gene. With 1 base clipped from V and 1 base from J, the junction kept 1 base outside the gene matches. This chain's CDR3 is CASSLYRGSYNEQFF. CDR3 DNA sequence: TGCGCCAGCAGCTTGTACAGGGGGTCCTACAATGAGCAGTTCTTC.

The chain carries TRBV29-1 and TRBJ2-3, with D perhaps TRBD2 (6 bases). With 7 bases removed from V and 10 bases from J, the gap between germline ends came to 18 bases. The CDR3 spans 12 residues. Per the germline V gene, CDR1 is SQVTM and CDR2 is ANQGSEA. The CDR3 DNA is TGCAGCGCAACCCAGGGAGCGGGTTCGCAGTATTTT. Protein: CSATQGAGSQYF.

This clonotype has more than one count but fewer than ten. The chain links TRBV20-1 to TRBJ1-1; D possibly corresponds to TRBD1 (6 bases). Germline loops: CDR1 DFQATT, CDR2 SNEGSKA (reference sequence). V lost 0 bases and J 0 bases, leaving 11 bases between the germline ends. CDR3 length: 15 residues. CDR3 sequence: CSARDWGALNTEAFF. The CDR3 nucleotides read TGCAGTGCTAGAGATTGGGGGGCTCTGAACACTGAAGCTTTCTTT.

This clonotype showed up just a few times. The chain joins TRBV12-3 or TRBV12-4 to TRBJ2-3, with 9 bases that match TRBD1. The length of the CDR3 is 17 residues. J gave up 3 bases and V 1 base, and 8 bases lay outside the gene matches. The CDR3 nucleotides read TGTGCCAGCAGTTTAGGTTCGGGACAGGGAGTGACAGATACGCAGTATTTT. This translates into CASSLGSGQGVTDTQYF.

This clonotype appeared a few times. The rearrangement uses TRBV20-1 and TRBJ2-7; D is unresolved. The CDR3 runs 14 residues. Germline V CDR1 and CDR2: DFQATT, SNEGSKA (reference sequence). V lost 3 bases and J lost 2, with 14 bases in between. CDR3 sequence reads: CSASPGGSTYEQYF. Here the CDR3 DNA reads TGCAGTGCTAGCCCAGGCGGTTCGACCTACGAGCAGTACTTC.

This clonotype has at least ten counts. The V gene is TRBV18, the J gene TRBJ1-1, with D possibly being TRBD1 (6 bases). The V end was cut by 6 bases, the J end by 3 bases, with 14 bases between. Germline V CDR1 and CDR2: KGHSH, LQKENI. The CDR3 loop spans 14 amino acids. The CDR3: CASSPDSRYTEAFF. In nucleotides, the CDR3 is TGTGCCAGCTCGCCGGACAGCCGGTACACTGAAGCTTTCTTT.

This clonotype was picked up a small number of times. As DNA, the CDR3 is TGTGCCAGTAGTAATCCCGGGTTGCCCCAGCATTTT. Translating it yields CASSNPGLPQHF. The chain employs TRBV19 and TRBJ1-5; D call uncertain. Between the trimmed V and J ends, which lost 4 bases and 9 bases, there was a span of 10 bases. The CDR3 spans 12 residues. CDR1 is LNHDA and CDR2 is SQIVND in the germline V gene (reference sequence).

The rearrangement uses TRBV5-1 and TRBJ2-7; a weak D match, TRBD2 (5 bases). The germline V and J ends were trimmed by 4 bases and 4 bases, with 18 bases remaining between them. Germline CDR1 and CDR2: SGHRS and YFSETQ. The CDR3 is 15 amino acids. The CDR3 coding sequence is TGCGCCAGCAGCAAGGAGGAACCTCCTTCTTACGAGCAGTACTTC. Protein sequence: CASSKEEPPSYEQYF.

This clonotype has only a few counts. This chain joins TRBV2 and TRBJ2-3; D possibly corresponds to TRBD2 (7 bases). This CDR3 spans 15 amino acids. From germline, CDR1 is SNHLY and CDR2 FYNNEI. The V and J ends lost 3 bases and 2 bases respectively, with 12 bases between them. CDR3: CASSEGGGHTDTQYF. In nucleotides, the CDR3 is TGTGCCAGCAGTGAGGGCGGGGGACACACAGATACGCAGTATTTT.

The rearrangement links TRBV27 to TRBJ2-7; D unresolved. V lost 7 bases and J 3 bases, leaving 13 bases between the germline ends. Germline V gives CDR1 MNHEY, CDR2 SMNVEV (reference sequence). The CDR3 length is 13 residues. In DNA, the CDR3 is TGTGCCAGCATGCGGAGTATGGGCTACGAGCAGTACTTC. This encodes CASMRSMGYEQYF.